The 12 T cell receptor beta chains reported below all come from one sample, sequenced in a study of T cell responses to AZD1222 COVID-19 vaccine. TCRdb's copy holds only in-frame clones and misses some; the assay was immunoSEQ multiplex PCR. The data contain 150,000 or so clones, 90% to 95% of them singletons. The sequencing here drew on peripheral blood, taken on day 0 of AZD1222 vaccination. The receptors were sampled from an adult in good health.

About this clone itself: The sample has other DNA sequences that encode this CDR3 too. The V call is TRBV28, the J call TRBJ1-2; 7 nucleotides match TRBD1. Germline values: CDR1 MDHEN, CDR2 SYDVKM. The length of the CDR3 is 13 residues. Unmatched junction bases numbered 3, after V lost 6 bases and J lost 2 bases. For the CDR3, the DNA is TGTGCCAGCAGCCCGACAGGGAACTATGGCTACACCTTC. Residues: CASSPTGNYGYTF.

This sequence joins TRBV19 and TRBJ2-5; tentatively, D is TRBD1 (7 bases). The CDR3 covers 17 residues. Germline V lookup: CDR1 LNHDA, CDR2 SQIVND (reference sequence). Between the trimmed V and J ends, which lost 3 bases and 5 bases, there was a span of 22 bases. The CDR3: CASSIGLWQGGQETQYF. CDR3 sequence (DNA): TGTGCCAGTAGTATCGGGCTCTGGCAGGGGGGTCAGGAGACCCAGTACTTC.

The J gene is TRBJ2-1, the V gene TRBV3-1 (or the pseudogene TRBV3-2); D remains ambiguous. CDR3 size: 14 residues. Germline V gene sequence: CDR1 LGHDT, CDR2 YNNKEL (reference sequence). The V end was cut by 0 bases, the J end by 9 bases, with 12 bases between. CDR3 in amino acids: CASSQDIIAAEQFF. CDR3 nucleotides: TGTGCCAGCAGCCAAGATATCATAGCTGCTGAGCAGTTCTTC.

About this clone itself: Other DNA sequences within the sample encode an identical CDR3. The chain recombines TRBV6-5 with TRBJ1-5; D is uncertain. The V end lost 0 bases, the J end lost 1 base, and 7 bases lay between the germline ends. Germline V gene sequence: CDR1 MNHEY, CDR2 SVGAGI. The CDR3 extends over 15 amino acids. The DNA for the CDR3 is TGTGCCAGCAGTTACTCGTTAGGGAGCAATCAGCCCCAGCATTTT. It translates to CASSYSLGSNQPQHF.

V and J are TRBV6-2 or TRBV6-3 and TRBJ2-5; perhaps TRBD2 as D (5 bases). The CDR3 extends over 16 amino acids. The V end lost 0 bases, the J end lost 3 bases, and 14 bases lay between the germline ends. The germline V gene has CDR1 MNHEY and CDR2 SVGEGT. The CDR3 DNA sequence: TGTGCCAGCAGTTACTCTTGGGTGGGAGCCAAAGAGACCCAGTACTTC. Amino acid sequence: CASSYSWVGAKETQYF.

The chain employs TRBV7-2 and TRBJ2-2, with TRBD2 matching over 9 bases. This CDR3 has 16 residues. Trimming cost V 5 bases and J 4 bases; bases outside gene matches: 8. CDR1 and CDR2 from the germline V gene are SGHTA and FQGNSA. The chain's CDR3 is CASSPLAGGLTGELFF. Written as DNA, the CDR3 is TGTGCCAGCAGCCCACTAGCGGGTGGACTCACCGGGGAGCTGTTTTTT. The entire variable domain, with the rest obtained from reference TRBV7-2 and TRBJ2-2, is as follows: GAGVSQSPSNKVTEKGKDVELRCDPISGHTALYWYRQSLGQGLEFLIYFQGNSAPDKSGLPSDRFSAERTGGSVSTLTIQRTQQEDSAVYLCASSPLAGGLTGELFFGEGSRLTVL.

The CDR3 here is CASSLRAGKGKLFF. In nucleotides, the CDR3 is TGTGCCAGCAGTTTACGGGCGGGGAAGGGAAAACTGTTTTTT. V is TRBV28 and J is TRBJ1-4; D gene uncertain. V was shortened by 2 bases and J by 10 bases, with 14 bases between the two germline ends. CDR3 size: 14 residues. Germline CDR1 reads MDHEN; CDR2 reads SYDVKM.

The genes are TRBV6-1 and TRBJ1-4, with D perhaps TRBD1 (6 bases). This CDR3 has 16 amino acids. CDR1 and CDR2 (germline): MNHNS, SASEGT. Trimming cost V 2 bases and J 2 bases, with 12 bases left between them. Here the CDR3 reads CASSETGTRTNEKLFF. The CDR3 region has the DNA TGTGCCAGCAGTGAAACAGGGACAAGGACTAATGAAAAACTGTTTTTT.

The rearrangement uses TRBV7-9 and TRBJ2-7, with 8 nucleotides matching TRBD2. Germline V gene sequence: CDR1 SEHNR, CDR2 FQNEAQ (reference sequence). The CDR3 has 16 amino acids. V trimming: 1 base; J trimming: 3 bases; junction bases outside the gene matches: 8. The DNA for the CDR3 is TGTGCCAGCAGCTTAGACTTTGGACTAGCTTTCTACGAGCAGTACTTC. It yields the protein CASSLDFGLAFYEQYF.

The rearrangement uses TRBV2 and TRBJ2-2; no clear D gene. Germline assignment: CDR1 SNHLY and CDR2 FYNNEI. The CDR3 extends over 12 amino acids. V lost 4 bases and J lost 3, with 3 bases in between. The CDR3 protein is CASSVYTGELFF. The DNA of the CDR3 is TGTGCCAGCAGTGTATACACCGGGGAGCTGTTTTTT.

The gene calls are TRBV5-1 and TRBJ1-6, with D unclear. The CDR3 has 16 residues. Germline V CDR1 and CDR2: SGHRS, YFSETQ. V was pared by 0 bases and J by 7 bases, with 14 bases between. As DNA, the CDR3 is TGCGCCAGCAGCTTGGAAATGAATCCGGGAAATTCACCCCTCCACTTT. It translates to CASSLEMNPGNSPLHF.

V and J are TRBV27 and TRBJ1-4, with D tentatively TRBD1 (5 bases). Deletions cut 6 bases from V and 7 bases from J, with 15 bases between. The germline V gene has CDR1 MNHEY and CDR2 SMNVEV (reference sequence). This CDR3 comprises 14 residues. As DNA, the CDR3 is TGTGCCAGCAGCCCCCGGGGGGGTAGTGAAAAACTGTTTTTT. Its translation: CASSPRGGSEKLFF.